The rows below give T cell receptor beta chains drawn from one sample of a study of blood T cell repertoires in COVID-19. The protocol was immunoSEQ multiplex PCR, while the TCRdb copy is restricted to in-frame clones and leaves out a portion. The sample includes about 240,000 clones, roughly 80% seen only once; the top ten take roughly 8%. Sequenced sample: peripheral blood. These receptors came from a woman of 80 years or more with COVID-19, enrolled during active disease. The CDR3 runs from the conserved cysteine through the conserved F or W. The D gene is left open where the match is weak. The size of a clone is reported for some rows only, either as once, few or many, or as a class for expanded clones.

v_call	clone_size	d_call	j_call	cdr3_aa	cdr3_nt
TRBV7-3	-	-	TRBJ2-3	CASSPRGGDTDTQYF	TGTGCCAGCAGCCCGAGAGGGGGGGACACAGATACGCAGTATTTT
TRBV2	few	-	TRBJ2-1	CASSEGVSSEQFF	TGTGCCAGCAGTGAAGGCGTGTCGTCTGAGCAGTTCTTC
TRBV5-1	-	TRBD1	TRBJ1-1	CASSQGTGGTEAFF	TGCGCCAGCAGCCAAGGGACAGGGGGGACTGAAGCTTTCTTT
TRBV10-3	-	-	TRBJ1-3	CAISFRPGPGNTIYF	TGTGCCATCAGTTTTCGCCCAGGGCCTGGAAACACCATATATTTT
TRBV5-4	-	TRBD1	TRBJ2-2	CASSLGDRDTGELFF	TGTGCCAGCAGTCTCGGCGACAGGGACACCGGGGAGCTGTTTTTT
TRBV6-5	-	TRBD1	TRBJ1-3	CASSLFTTGTGNTIYF	TGTGCCAGCAGTTTATTCACGACAGGGACTGGAAACACCATATATTTT
TRBV5-3	once	-	TRBJ1-2	CARRARGYYGYTF	TGTGCCAGAAGGGCCAGGGGATACTATGGCTACACCTTC
TRBV7-7	once	TRBD1	TRBJ1-5	CASSHGSGQLCNQPQHF	TGTGCTAGCAGCCATGGATCGGGACAGCTCTGTAATCAGCCCCAGCATTTT
TRBV6-6	once	-	TRBJ2-7	CASSWQGGTYEQYF	TGTGCCAGCAGTTGGCAGGGGGGAACCTACGAGCAGTACTTC
TRBV5-4	-	TRBD1	TRBJ1-1	CASSSGQGTTEAFF	TGTGCCAGCAGCTCCGGACAGGGGACCACTGAAGCTTTCTTT
TRBV10-2	-	-	TRBJ2-3	CASEAAAGSTDTQYF	TGCGCCAGCGAAGCAGCGGCGGGAAGCACAGATACGCAGTATTTT
TRBV12-5	-	-	TRBJ1-1	CASEAGHPNTEAFF	TGTGCTAGTGAGGCTGGACACCCGAACACTGAAGCTTTCTTT
TRBV20-1	-	-	TRBJ1-1	CSALDSEAFF	TGCAGTGCTTTAGACAGTGAAGCTTTCTTT
TRBV11-3	-	TRBD2	TRBJ2-1	CASSMGGGGGNNEQFF	TGTGCCAGCAGCATGGGAGGCGGGGGGGGTAACAATGAGCAGTTCTTC
TRBV15	-	-	TRBJ2-5	CATSRGGLGGETQYF	TGTGCCACCAGCAGAGGGGGCCTGGGGGGAGAGACCCAGTACTTC
TRBV11-2	-	TRBD1	TRBJ1-2	CASSLERGRGGYTF	TGTGCCAGCAGCTTAGAAAGGGGGCGCGGTGGCTACACCTTC
TRBV7-3	once	-	TRBJ2-6	CASSRGGSGANVLTF	TGTGCCAGCAGCCGAGGGGGCTCTGGGGCCAACGTCCTGACTTTC
TRBV5-4	-	TRBD2	TRBJ2-5	CASNPGGGRETQYF	TGTGCCAGCAACCCGGGCGGGGGTCGGGAGACCCAGTACTTC
TRBV19	-	-	TRBJ2-7	CASSHSWGPRAYEQYF	TGTGCCAGTAGTCATAGCTGGGGTCCCAGGGCTTACGAGCAGTACTTC
TRBV5-1	-	-	TRBJ1-1	CASSDRPGGTEAFF	TGCGCCAGCAGTGACCGGCCGGGGGGCACTGAAGCTTTCTTT
TRBV7-2	-	-	TRBJ1-1	CASSLDTTEAFF	TGTGCCAGCAGCTTAGACACGACTGAAGCTTTCTTT
TRBV7-9	-	TRBD2	TRBJ2-1	CASSLDLGGGAKNEQFF	TGTGCCAGCAGCTTAGATCTTGGCGGGGGGGCGAAAAATGAGCAGTTCTTC
TRBV6-6	-	-	TRBJ1-4	CASSSHMYNEKLFF	TGTGCCAGCAGCTCGCACATGTACAATGAAAAACTGTTTTTT
TRBV7-9	-	TRBD1	TRBJ2-6	CASSSGQGGSGANVPTF	TGTGCCAGCAGCTCCGGACAGGGTGGCTCTGGGGCCAACGTCCCGACTTTC
TRBV28	-	-	TRBJ1-2	CASSPPMTSRGYTF	TGTGCCAGCAGTCCCCCCATGACGAGCAGGGGCTACACCTTC
TRBV18	-	-	TRBJ1-2	CASSPRGDGYGYTF	TGTGCCAGCTCACCACGCGGGGATGGGTATGGCTACACCTTC
TRBV5-1	-	-	TRBJ2-1	CASRRGGDNEQFF	TGCGCCAGCAGGCGAGGAGGGGATAATGAGCAGTTCTTC
TRBV21-1	-	-	TRBJ2-5	CASSNMYRGFAETQYF	TGTGCCAGCAGCAACATGTATCGGGGGTTCGCAGAGACCCAGTACTTC
TRBV5-1	once	TRBD1	TRBJ1-1	CASSLGSGQVNTEAFF	TGCGCCAGCAGCTTGGGTTCGGGACAGGTTAACACTGAAGCTTTCTTT
TRBV4-2	-	TRBD2	TRBJ2-2	CASSQLAGVTGELFF	TGTGCCAGCAGCCAGCTAGCGGGAGTTACCGGGGAGCTGTTTTTT
TRBV2	-	-	TRBJ1-4	CASSGYLPGEKLFF	TGTGCCAGCAGTGGGTACCTCCCGGGTGAAAAACTGTTTTTT
TRBV28	-	TRBD2	TRBJ2-7	CASTPSGGSYEQYF	TGTGCCAGCACCCCTAGCGGGGGCTCCTACGAGCAGTACTTC
TRBV7-3	-	-	TRBJ2-2	CASSSGLTGELFF	TGTGCCAGCAGCTCGGGACTCACCGGGGAGCTGTTTTTT
TRBV6-5	-	-	TRBJ1-2	CASSQRGGPYGYTF	TGTGCCAGCAGTCAGCGTGGAGGGCCCTATGGCTACACCTTC
TRBV5-6	few	-	TRBJ1-1	CASSLESRGTEAFF	TGTGCCAGCAGCTTGGAATCAAGGGGCACTGAAGCTTTCTTT
TRBV28	once	-	TRBJ2-3	CASSLGQTSTDTQYF	TGTGCCAGCAGTTTGGGCCAAACTAGCACAGATACGCAGTATTTT
TRBV7-3	-	-	TRBJ1-2	CASSSGFGRDGYTF	TGTGCCAGCAGCTCAGGTTTTGGCCGAGATGGCTACACCTTC
TRBV9	once	-	TRBJ2-7	CASSTGTTPYEQYF	TGTGCCAGCAGCACAGGGACAACTCCCTACGAGCAGTACTTC
TRBV5-5	-	TRBD1	TRBJ1-1	CASSPDRPMNTEAFF	TGTGCCAGCAGCCCGGACAGGCCGATGAACACTGAAGCTTTCTTT
TRBV7-3	-	-	TRBJ1-6	CASSLSQNSPLHF	TGTGCCAGCAGCTTATCACAAAATTCACCCCTCCACTTT
TRBV19	-	-	TRBJ2-7	CASSIKDSYYEQYF	TGTGCCAGTAGTATCAAGGACAGTTACTACGAGCAGTACTTC
TRBV6-2/TRBV6-3	-	TRBD1	TRBJ2-6	CASSYTGQGAKGANVLTF	TGTGCCAGCAGTTACACGGGACAGGGGGCAAAGGGGGCCAACGTCCTGACTTTC
TRBV3-1/TRBV3-2	-	-	TRBJ1-6	CASSPLSSPNSPLHF	TGTGCCAGCAGCCCTTTGAGCTCTCCGAATTCACCCCTCCACTTT
TRBV5-4	many	-	TRBJ1-2	CASSLGGNRYTF	TGTGCCAGCAGCTTGGGGGGCAATCGCTACACCTTC
TRBV30	-	-	TRBJ1-1	CAWSVLGQVRTEAFF	TGTGCCTGGAGTGTACTGGGGCAGGTTAGAACTGAAGCTTTCTTT
TRBV4-3	once	TRBD2	TRBJ2-1	CASSQEIRTSGVYNEQFF	TGCGCCAGCAGCCAAGAAATCAGAACTAGCGGGGTTTACAATGAGCAGTTCTTC
TRBV3-1/TRBV3-2	-	TRBD1	TRBJ1-2	CASSQDAFDRGKGYTF	TGTGCCAGCAGCCAAGATGCCTTCGACAGGGGGAAGGGCTACACCTTC
TRBV5-1	once	-	TRBJ1-1	CASSLSVKPNTEAFF	TGCGCCAGCAGCTTGAGTGTCAAGCCGAACACTGAAGCTTTCTTT
TRBV7-3	-	-	TRBJ2-1	CASSLTPRSYNEQFF	TGTGCCAGCAGCTTAACCCCGCGCTCCTACAATGAGCAGTTCTTC
TRBV6-1	few	TRBD1	TRBJ2-5	CASSEALGTGGTRLTQYF	TGTGCCAGCAGTGAAGCGCTAGGGACAGGGGGCACCCGCCTGACCCAGTACTTC
TRBV6-2/TRBV6-3	-	-	TRBJ2-5	CASSLGVGTQYF	TGTGCCAGCAGCCTAGGGGTAGGGACCCAGTACTTC
TRBV7-2	-	TRBD2	TRBJ2-3	CASSSLAGAITDTQYF	TGTGCCAGCAGCTCCTTAGCGGGAGCGATCACAGATACGCAGTATTTT
TRBV19	-	-	TRBJ1-5	CASSRLTETSNQPQHF	TGTGCCAGTAGCCGATTGACAGAAACGAGCAATCAGCCCCAGCATTTT
TRBV6-5	-	-	TRBJ1-2	CASILRVFGGGYTF	TGTGCCAGCATCTTACGCGTCTTCGGAGGTGGCTACACCTTC
TRBV7-2	once	-	TRBJ2-7	CASSLYRLGPSTYEQYF	TGTGCCAGCAGCCTATACCGTTTGGGGCCCTCGACCTACGAGCAGTACTTC